The 10 T cell receptor beta chains listed next were all sequenced from one sample in a study of T cell responses to AZD1222 COVID-19 vaccine. Using immunoSEQ multiplex PCR, the repertoire was profiled, and TCRdb retains in-frame clones only, with some absent. This sample has approximately 140,000 clones, with 94% found just once. Sequences were derived from peripheral blood, sampled on day 0 of AZD1222 vaccination. Every receptor here comes from an adult in good health.

The chain carries TRBV4-1 and TRBJ1-2, with 8 bases fitting TRBD1. Germline CDR1 reads MGHRA; CDR2 reads YSYEKL. The CDR3 extends over 14 amino acids. V lost 1 base, J lost 4 bases, and 2 bases stayed unmatched. CDR3 in amino acids: CASSQVQGGYGYTF. DNA of the CDR3: TGCGCCAGCAGCCAAGTACAGGGGGGCTATGGCTACACCTTC.

The gene calls are TRBV25-1 and TRBJ1-2; the D gene is possibly TRBD1 (5 bases). Germline loops: CDR1 MGHDK, CDR2 SYGVNS. V lost 6 bases, J lost 8 bases, and 16 bases lay in between. This CDR3 region has 13 residues. The DNA of the CDR3 is TGTGCCAGCAGAGCGCCCGGTTGGGGCGGCTACACCTTC. The encoded protein is CASRAPGWGGYTF.

This chain connects TRBV5-5 to TRBJ1-2; 7 bases map to TRBD1. From germline, CDR1 is SGHKS and CDR2 YYEKEE (reference sequence). There are 15 residues in the CDR3. The V gene end was trimmed by 4 bases and the J gene end by 2 bases; junction bases not matched to a gene: 8. Written as DNA, the CDR3 is TGTGCCAGCAGCCAAAACCCGGGACAGAACTATGGCTACACCTTC. The encoded protein is CASSQNPGQNYGYTF.

The chain joins TRBV2 to TRBJ1-5, with TRBD1 as a possible D gene (6 bases). This CDR3 comprises 17 residues. The germline gives CDR1 SNHLY, CDR2 FYNNEI. V lost 8 bases and J lost 5, with 25 bases in between. The CDR3 loop reads CASGPGGWGREDQPQHF. Written as DNA, the CDR3 is TGTGCCAGCGGCCCCGGGGGATGGGGGCGGGAGGATCAGCCCCAGCATTTT.

The V gene is TRBV6-5, the J gene TRBJ2-1; D gene uncertain. CDR1 MNHEY and CDR2 SVGAGI come from the germline V gene. V lost 2 bases, J lost 0 bases, and 5 bases lay in between. This CDR3 has 14 residues. CDR3 loop: CASSYDSSYNEQFF. The DNA for the CDR3 is TGTGCCAGCAGTTACGATAGCTCCTACAATGAGCAGTTCTTC.

The rearrangement links TRBV21-1 to TRBJ1-2; no DNA check was done on the table's D call, TRBD1. TRBV21-1 is termed a pseudogene. The CDR3 consists of 13 residues. In DNA, the CDR3 is TGTGCCAGCAGGCAGGGGGTAGGCTATGGCTACACCTTC. It translates to CASRQGVGYGYTF.

This rearrangement joins TRBV18 to TRBJ2-5, with D possibly being TRBD1 or TRBD2 (5 bases each). CDR3 length: 14 amino acids. CDR1 and CDR2 (germline): KGHSH, LQKENI. V was trimmed by 2 bases and J by 1 base, leaving 8 bases between them. CDR3 DNA: TGTGCCAGCTCACCAGGGACCCCCCAAGAGACCCAGTACTTC. The encoded protein is CASSPGTPQETQYF.

The chain links TRBV5-8 to TRBJ1-4; 7 bases fit TRBD1. Germline V gives CDR1 SGHTS, CDR2 YDEGEE. V dropped 4 bases and J dropped 0; count of bases not matched to a gene: 6. This CDR3 contains 16 residues. The CDR3 sequence is CASSDYRGATNEKLFF. DNA for the CDR3: TGTGCCAGCAGCGACTACAGGGGCGCAACTAATGAAAAACTGTTTTTT.

The chain couples TRBV7-3 to TRBJ2-1, with a tentative D call TRBD2 (6 bases). V lost 0 bases, J lost 7 bases, and 13 bases lay in between. The CDR3 loop spans 15 amino acids. The germline gives CDR1 SGHTA, CDR2 FQGTGA. CDR3 sequence reads: CASSLTRDFDNEQFF. In DNA form, the CDR3 reads TGTGCCAGCAGCTTAACGAGGGACTTCGATAATGAGCAGTTCTTC.

V is TRBV15 and J is TRBJ2-1, with 12 bases lining up with TRBD2. There are 16 residues in the CDR3. In germline, CDR1 is LNHNV, CDR2 YYDKDF (reference sequence). With 1 base clipped from V and 5 bases from J, the junction kept 3 bases outside the gene matches. CDR3 amino acids: CATSRGLAGGNNEQFF. Here the CDR3 DNA reads TGTGCCACCAGCAGAGGCCTAGCGGGGGGGAACAATGAGCAGTTCTTC. The full variable domain, rest sourced from reference TRBV15 and TRBJ2-1, is DAMVIQNPRYQVTQFGKPVTLSCSQTLNHNVMYWYQQKSSQAPKLLFHYYDKDFNNEADTPDNFQSRRPNTSFCFLDIRSPGLGDTAMYLCATSRGLAGGNNEQFFGPGTRLTVL.